The 13 T cell receptor beta chains reported below all come from one sample, sequenced in a study of blood T cell repertoires in COVID-19. Profiled with immunoSEQ multiplex PCR; TCRdb holds only in-frame clones, not every one. The sample lists roughly 160,000 clones, approximately 80% occurring once. Sequenced material: peripheral blood. These receptor sequences come from a woman aged 55-70 years with acute or convalescent COVID-19.

This chain links TRBV11-2 with TRBJ2-7, with a tentative D call TRBD1 (5 bases). From germline, CDR1 is SGHAT and CDR2 FQNNGV. V was cut by 0 bases and J by 2 bases, with 14 bases left in between. The CDR3 sequence is 16 residues long. The CDR3 spells CASSLDLTGAPYEQYF. In DNA, the CDR3 is TGTGCCAGCAGCTTAGATCTTACAGGCGCCCCCTACGAGCAGTACTTC.

This clone was counted only a few times. This rearrangement joins TRBV11-2 to TRBJ2-7; the match to TRBD1 covers 7 bases. This CDR3 contains 12 residues. Trimming took 5 bases from V and 5 from J; bases not matched to a gene: 3. In germline, CDR1 is SGHAT, CDR2 FQNNGV. DNA for the CDR3: TGTGCCAGCAGCCGACAGGGCCACGAGCAGTACTTC. Translating it yields CASSRQGHEQYF.

This chain joins TRBV19 and TRBJ1-5; possibly TRBD1 for D (5 bases). The germline V gene encodes CDR1 LNHDA and CDR2 SQIVND (reference sequence). This CDR3 spans 16 amino acids. Trimming removed 0 bases at V and 5 bases at J, with 14 bases between. In nucleotides, the CDR3 is TGTGCCAGTAGTATAGACCAGGGAATTGGGTATCAGCCCCAGCATTTT. Protein sequence: CASSIDQGIGYQPQHF.

The rearrangement joins TRBV19 to TRBJ1-1; 7 bases match TRBD1. Germline loops: CDR1 LNHDA, CDR2 SQIVND (reference sequence). There are 14 residues in the CDR3. V dropped 7 bases and J dropped 4; count of bases not matched to a gene: 9. CDR3 bases: TGTGCCAGTAACTCTGGACAGGCAGGCACTGAAGCTTTCTTT. Encoded protein: CASNSGQAGTEAFF.

The V and J genes are TRBV13 and TRBJ1-2, with D maybe TRBD1 (5 bases). Germline V CDR1 and CDR2: PRHDT, FYEKMQ (reference sequence). Trimming cost V 7 bases and J 3 bases, with 15 bases left between them. There are 14 residues in the CDR3. CDR3 loop: CASTRGGRHYGYTF. The CDR3 nucleotides read TGTGCCAGCACCCGGGGGGGGAGACACTATGGCTACACCTTC. Filled out from reference TRBV13 and TRBJ1-2, the complete variable domain reads AAGVIQSPRHLIKEKRETATLKCYPIPRHDTVYWYQQGPGQDPQFLISFYEKMQSDKGSIPDRFSAQQFSDYHSELNMSSLELGDSALYFCASTRGGRHYGYTFGSGTRLTVV.

V usage is TRBV5-4 and J usage is TRBJ1-1; TRBD1 is a possible D gene (5 bases). CDR1 SGHNT and CDR2 YYREEE come from the germline V gene (reference sequence). Trimming shortened V by 0 bases and J by 4 bases, and 13 bases separated the two germline ends. This CDR3 is built from 15 residues. In nucleotides, the CDR3 is TGTGCCAGCAGCTTGGCACAGGCTTCAGCCACTGAAGCTTTCTTT. Translated: CASSLAQASATEAFF.

V is TRBV2 and J is TRBJ2-7; tentative D call: TRBD2 (5 bases). The germline V gene encodes CDR1 SNHLY and CDR2 FYNNEI. The ends were cut back, 8 bases at V and 1 base at J, with 12 bases in the middle. This CDR3 spans 13 amino acids. This CDR3 reads CASSNRDSYEQYF. CDR3 nucleotides: TGTGCCAGCTCGAACCGGGATTCCTACGAGCAGTACTTC. The whole variable domain, filled in from reference TRBV2 and TRBJ2-7, reads EPEVTQTPSHQVTQMGQEVILRCVPISNHLYFYWYRQILGQKVEFLVSFYNNEISEKSEIFDDQFSVERPDGSNFTLKIRSTKLEDSAMYFCASSNRDSYEQYFGPGTRLTVT.

The V gene is TRBV4-1, the J gene TRBJ2-2; 10 bases align to TRBD1. Germline trimming cut 1 base from V and 0 bases from J; bases unmatched to any gene: 17. CDR3 length: 22 amino acids. Germline assignment: CDR1 MGHRA and CDR2 YSYEKL. CDR3 DNA: TGCGCCAGCAGCCAAGGGGAGGGTGCGGGACAGGGGCAATACGCGAACACCGGGGAGCTGTTTTTT. It translates to CASSQGEGAGQGQYANTGELFF.

To note about this clone: The same CDR3 also results from other DNA sequences found in this sample. This sequence joins TRBV18 and TRBJ2-3; TRBD2 matches at 7 bases. The CDR3 length is 15 residues. The germline V gene has CDR1 KGHSH and CDR2 LQKENI. Trimming cost V 1 base and J 2 bases; bases outside gene matches: 3. CDR3 bases: TGTGCCAGCTCACCACTGGGGGGGTTCACAGATACGCAGTATTTT. This translates into CASSPLGGFTDTQYF.

This clone was recorded a few times. V is TRBV12-3 or TRBV12-4 and J is TRBJ1-2, with unresolved D. CDR3 length: 13 residues. Trimming left V 8 bases short and J 4 bases short, with 14 bases between. The CDR3 region has the DNA TGTGCCAGCGTGAATGGCTCTCCCTATGGCTACACCTTC. It encodes CASVNGSPYGYTF.

This sequence joins TRBV2 and TRBJ1-5, with 8 bases that match TRBD1. V gave up 6 bases and J gave up 1 base; unmatched junction bases: 8. CDR3 length: 16 amino acids. Per germline, CDR1 SNHLY and CDR2 FYNNEI. The CDR3 region is CASRSQGASSNQPQHF. The CDR3 bases are TGTGCCAGCAGGAGCCAGGGGGCCTCAAGCAATCAGCCCCAGCATTTT.

This sequence joins TRBV9 and TRBJ1-2, with a possible D match to TRBD1 (6 bases). Trimming removed 4 bases at V and 5 bases at J, with 21 bases between. The CDR3 sequence is 16 residues long. In germline, CDR1 is SGDLS, CDR2 YYNGEE. The DNA for the CDR3 is TGTGCCAGCAGCCCCCAGCCCAGGGAGGGGGTTTATGGCTACACCTTC. It specifies CASSPQPREGVYGYTF. The variable domain in full, with the rest retrieved from reference TRBV9 and TRBJ1-2, is DSGVTQTPKHLITATGQRVTLRCSPRSGDLSVYWYQQSLDQGLQFLIQYYNGEERAKGNILERFSAQQFPDLHSELNLSSLELGDSALYFCASSPQPREGVYGYTFGSGTRLTVV.

The chain is built from TRBV3-1 (or the pseudogene TRBV3-2) and TRBJ1-3; 8 bases are shared with TRBD1. Germline trimming cut 1 base from V and 0 bases from J; bases unmatched to any gene: 5. Germline V CDR1 and CDR2: LGHDT, YNNKEL (reference sequence). The CDR3 is 17 amino acids. The CDR3 bases are TGTGCCAGCAGCCAAGGGGACAGGAGGTACTCTGGAAACACCATATATTTT. Translating it yields CASSQGDRRYSGNTIYF.